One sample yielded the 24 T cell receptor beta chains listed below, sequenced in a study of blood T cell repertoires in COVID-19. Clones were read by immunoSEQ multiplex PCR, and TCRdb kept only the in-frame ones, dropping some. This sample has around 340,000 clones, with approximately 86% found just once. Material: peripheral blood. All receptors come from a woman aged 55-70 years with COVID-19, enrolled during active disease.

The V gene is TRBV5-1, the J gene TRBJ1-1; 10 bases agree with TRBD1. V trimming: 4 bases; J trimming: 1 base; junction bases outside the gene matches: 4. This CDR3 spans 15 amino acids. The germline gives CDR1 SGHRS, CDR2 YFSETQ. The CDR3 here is CASSGWDRGNTEAFF. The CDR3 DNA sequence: TGCGCCAGCAGCGGGTGGGACAGGGGGAACACTGAAGCTTTCTTT. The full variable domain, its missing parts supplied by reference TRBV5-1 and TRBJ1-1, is KAGVTQTPRYLIKTRGQQVTLSCSPISGHRSVSWYQQTPGQGLQFLFEYFSETQRNKGNFPGRFSGRQFSNSRSEMNVSTLELGDSALYLCASSGWDRGNTEAFFGQGTRLTVV.

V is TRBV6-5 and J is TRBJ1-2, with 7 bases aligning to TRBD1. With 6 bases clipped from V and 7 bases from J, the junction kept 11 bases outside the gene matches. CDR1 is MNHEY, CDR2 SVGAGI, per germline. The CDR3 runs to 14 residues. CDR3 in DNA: TGTGCCAGCAGGACAGGGCTAAGGCTTAGTGGCTACACCTTC. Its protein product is CASRTGLRLSGYTF.

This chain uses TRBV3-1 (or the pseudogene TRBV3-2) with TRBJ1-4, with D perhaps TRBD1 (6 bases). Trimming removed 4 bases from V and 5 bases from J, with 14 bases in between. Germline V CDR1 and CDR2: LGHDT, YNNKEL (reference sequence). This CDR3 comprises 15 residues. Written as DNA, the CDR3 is TGTGCCAGCAGCCGCGCTGACAGGCCCAATGAAAAACTGTTTTTT. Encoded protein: CASSRADRPNEKLFF.

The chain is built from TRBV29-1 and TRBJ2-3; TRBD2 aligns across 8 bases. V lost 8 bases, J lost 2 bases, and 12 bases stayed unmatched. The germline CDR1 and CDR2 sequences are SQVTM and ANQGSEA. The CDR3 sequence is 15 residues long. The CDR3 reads CSLSGGAGSTDTQYF. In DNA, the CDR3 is TGCAGCCTTTCCGGGGGGGCAGGGTCCACAGATACGCAGTATTTT.

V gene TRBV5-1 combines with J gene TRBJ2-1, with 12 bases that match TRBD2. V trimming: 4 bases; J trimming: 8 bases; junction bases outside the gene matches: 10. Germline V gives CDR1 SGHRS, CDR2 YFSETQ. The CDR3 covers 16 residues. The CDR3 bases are TGCGCCAGCAGCAGGAGACTAGCGGGGGTTCGGGATGAGCAGTTCTTC. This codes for CASSRRLAGVRDEQFF.

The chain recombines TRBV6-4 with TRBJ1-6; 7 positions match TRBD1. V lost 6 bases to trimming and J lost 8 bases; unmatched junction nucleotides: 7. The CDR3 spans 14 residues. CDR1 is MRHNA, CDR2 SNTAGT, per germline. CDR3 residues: CASRDNRGYSPLHF. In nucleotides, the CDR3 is TGTGCCAGCAGGGACAACAGGGGCTATTCACCCCTCCACTTT.

The CDR3 DNA follows: TGTGCCAGTTTAGCGGGGGGCCATATCTACAATGAGCAGTTCTTC. Its protein product is CASLAGGHIYNEQFF. This chain joins TRBV19 and TRBJ2-1; 10 bases line up with TRBD2. V trimming: 8 bases; J trimming: 3 bases; junction bases outside the gene matches: 7. The CDR3 extends over 15 amino acids. CDR1 LNHDA and CDR2 SQIVND come from the germline V gene (reference sequence).

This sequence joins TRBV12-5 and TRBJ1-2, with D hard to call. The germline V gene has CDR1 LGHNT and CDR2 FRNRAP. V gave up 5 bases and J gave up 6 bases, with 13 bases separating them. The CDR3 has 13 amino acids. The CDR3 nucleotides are TGTGCTAGTGGTGCCTCGGGAGTTGATGGCTACACCTTC. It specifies CASGASGVDGYTF.

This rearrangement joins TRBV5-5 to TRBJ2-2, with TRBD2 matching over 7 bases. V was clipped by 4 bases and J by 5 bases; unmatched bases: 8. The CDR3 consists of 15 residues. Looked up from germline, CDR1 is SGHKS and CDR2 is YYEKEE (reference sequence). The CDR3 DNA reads TGTGCCAGCAGCATCCCCCCGGGGGGAACCGGGGAGCTGTTTTTT. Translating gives CASSIPPGGTGELFF.

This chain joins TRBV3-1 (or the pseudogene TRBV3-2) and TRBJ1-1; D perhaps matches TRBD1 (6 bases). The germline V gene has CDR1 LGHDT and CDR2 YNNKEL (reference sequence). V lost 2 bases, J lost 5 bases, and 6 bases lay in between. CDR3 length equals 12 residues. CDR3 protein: CASSQQGTEAFF. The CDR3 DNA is TGTGCCAGCAGCCAACAGGGGACTGAAGCTTTCTTT.

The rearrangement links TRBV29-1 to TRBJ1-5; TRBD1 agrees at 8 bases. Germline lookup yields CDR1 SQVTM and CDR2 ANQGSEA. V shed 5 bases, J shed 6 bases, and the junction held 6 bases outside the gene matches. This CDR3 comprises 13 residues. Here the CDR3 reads CSVLTQGGQPQHF. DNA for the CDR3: TGCAGCGTTCTTACACAGGGGGGTCAGCCCCAGCATTTT.

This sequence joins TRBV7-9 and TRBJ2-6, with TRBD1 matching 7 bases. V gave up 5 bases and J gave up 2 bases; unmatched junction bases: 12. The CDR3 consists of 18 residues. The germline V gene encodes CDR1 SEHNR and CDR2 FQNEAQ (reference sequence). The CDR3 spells CASSPRDSLRTGANVLTF. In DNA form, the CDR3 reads TGTGCCAGCAGCCCGAGGGACAGCCTAAGGACTGGGGCCAACGTCCTGACTTTC.

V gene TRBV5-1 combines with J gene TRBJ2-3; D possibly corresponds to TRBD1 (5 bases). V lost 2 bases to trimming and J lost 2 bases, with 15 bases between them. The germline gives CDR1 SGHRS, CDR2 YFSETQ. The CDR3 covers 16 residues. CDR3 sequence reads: CASSLGGARITDTQYF. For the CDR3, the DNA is TGCGCCAGCAGCTTAGGTGGGGCGAGGATCACAGATACGCAGTATTTT.

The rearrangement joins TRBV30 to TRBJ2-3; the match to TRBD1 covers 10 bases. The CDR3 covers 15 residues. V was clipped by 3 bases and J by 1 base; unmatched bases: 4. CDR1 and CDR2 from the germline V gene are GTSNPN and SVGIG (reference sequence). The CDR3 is CAWRTGQGGTDTQYF. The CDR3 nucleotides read TGTGCCTGGAGGACAGGACAGGGGGGCACAGATACGCAGTATTTT.

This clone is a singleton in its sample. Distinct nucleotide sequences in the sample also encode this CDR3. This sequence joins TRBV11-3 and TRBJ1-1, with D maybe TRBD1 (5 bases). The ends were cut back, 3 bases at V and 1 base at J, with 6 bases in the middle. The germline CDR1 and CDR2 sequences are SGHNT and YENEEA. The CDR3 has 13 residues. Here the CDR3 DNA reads TGTGCCAGCAGCTTTGGACAGAACACTGAAGCTTTCTTT. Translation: CASSFGQNTEAFF.

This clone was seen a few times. The CDR3 DNA reads as TGTGCCAGCAGCAAAGGACGGGGAACTAATGAAAAACTGTTTTTT. This gives the protein CASSKGRGTNEKLFF. This rearrangement joins TRBV5-5 to TRBJ1-4; D is unclear. This CDR3 is 15 amino acids long. Germline V CDR1 and CDR2: SGHKS, YYEKEE (reference sequence). Trimming took 4 bases from V and 1 from J, leaving 11 bases between them.

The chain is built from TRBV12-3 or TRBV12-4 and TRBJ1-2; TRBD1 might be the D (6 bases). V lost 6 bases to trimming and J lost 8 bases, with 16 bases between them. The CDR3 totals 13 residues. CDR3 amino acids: CASSLQGSGGYTF. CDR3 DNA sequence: TGTGCCAGCAGCCTTCAGGGGAGTGGCGGCTACACCTTC.

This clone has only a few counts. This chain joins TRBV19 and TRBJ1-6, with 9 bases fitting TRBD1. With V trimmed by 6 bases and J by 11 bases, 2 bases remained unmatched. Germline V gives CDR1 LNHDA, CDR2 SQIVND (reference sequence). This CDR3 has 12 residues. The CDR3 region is CASRDRGTPLHF. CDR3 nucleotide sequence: TGTGCCAGTAGGGACAGGGGAACACCCCTCCACTTT.

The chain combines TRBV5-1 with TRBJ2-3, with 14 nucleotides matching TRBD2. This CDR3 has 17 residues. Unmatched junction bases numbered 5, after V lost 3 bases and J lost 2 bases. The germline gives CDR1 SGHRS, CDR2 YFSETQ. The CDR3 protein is CASSSSGLAGVTDTQYF. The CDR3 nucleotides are TGCGCCAGCAGCTCATCGGGACTAGCGGGGGTCACAGATACGCAGTATTTT. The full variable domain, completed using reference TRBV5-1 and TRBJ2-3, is KAGVTQTPRYLIKTRGQQVTLSCSPISGHRSVSWYQQTPGQGLQFLFEYFSETQRNKGNFPGRFSGRQFSNSRSEMNVSTLELGDSALYLCASSSSGLAGVTDTQYFGPGTRLTVL.

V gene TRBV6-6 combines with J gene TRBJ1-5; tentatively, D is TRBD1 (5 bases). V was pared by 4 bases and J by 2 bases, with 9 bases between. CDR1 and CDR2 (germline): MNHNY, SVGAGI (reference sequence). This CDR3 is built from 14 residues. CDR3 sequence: CASSWWGGNQPQHF. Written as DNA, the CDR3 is TGTGCCAGCAGTTGGTGGGGGGGCAATCAGCCCCAGCATTTT.

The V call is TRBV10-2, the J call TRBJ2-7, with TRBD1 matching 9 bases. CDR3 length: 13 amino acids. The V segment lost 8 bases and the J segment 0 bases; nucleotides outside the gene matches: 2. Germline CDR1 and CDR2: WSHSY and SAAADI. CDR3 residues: CASGDRVSYEQYF. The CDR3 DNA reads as TGCGCCAGCGGGGACAGGGTCTCCTACGAGCAGTACTTC.

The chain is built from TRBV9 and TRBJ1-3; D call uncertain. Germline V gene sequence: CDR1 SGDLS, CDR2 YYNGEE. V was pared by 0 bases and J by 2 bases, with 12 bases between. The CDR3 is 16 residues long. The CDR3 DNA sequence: TGTGCCAGCAGCGTAGACATTATCGGGACTGGAAACACCATATATTTT. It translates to CASSVDIIGTGNTIYF.

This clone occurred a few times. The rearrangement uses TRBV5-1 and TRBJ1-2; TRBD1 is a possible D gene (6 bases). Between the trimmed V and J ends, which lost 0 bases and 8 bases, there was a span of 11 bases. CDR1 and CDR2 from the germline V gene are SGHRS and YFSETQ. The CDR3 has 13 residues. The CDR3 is CASSLGGPEGYTF. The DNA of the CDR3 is TGCGCCAGCAGCTTGGGGGGGCCAGAAGGCTACACCTTC.

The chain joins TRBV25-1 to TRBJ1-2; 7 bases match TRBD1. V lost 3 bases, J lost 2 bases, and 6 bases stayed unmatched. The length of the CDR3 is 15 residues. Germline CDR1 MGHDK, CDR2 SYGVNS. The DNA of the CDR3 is TGTGCCAGCAGTGACCAGGGGGGCTCAAACTATGGCTACACCTTC. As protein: CASSDQGGSNYGYTF.